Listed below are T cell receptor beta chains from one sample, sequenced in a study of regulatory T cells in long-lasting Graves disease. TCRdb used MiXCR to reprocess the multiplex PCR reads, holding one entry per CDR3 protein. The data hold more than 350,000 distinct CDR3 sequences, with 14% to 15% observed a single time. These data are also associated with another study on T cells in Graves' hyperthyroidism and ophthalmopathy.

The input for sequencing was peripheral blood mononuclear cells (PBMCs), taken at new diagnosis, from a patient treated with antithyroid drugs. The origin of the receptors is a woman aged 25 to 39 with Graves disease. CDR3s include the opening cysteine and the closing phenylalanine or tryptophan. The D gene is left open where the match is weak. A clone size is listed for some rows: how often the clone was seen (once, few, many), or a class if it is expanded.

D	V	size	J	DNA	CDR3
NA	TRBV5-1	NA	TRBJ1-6	TGCGCCAGCAGCTTGGGGTACAGGGAGTCCTATAATTCACCCCTCCACTTT	CASSLGYRESYNSPLHF
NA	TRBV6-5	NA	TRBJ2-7	TGTGCCAGCAGTTCCCCCGGGGGTCTGTCCTGCGAGCAGTACTTC	CASSSPGGLSCEQYF
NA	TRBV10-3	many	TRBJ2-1	TGTGCCATCAGTGAGAGTATTAATGAGCAGTTCTTC	CAISESINEQFF
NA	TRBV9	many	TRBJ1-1	TGTGCCAGCAACCGGGGGTTGGAGGGGACTGAAGCTTTCTTT	CASNRGLEGTEAFF
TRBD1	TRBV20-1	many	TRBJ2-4	TGCAGTGCTGGGGGACAGGGAAGAAACATTCAGTACTTC	CSAGGQGRNIQYF
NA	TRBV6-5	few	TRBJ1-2	TGTGCCAGCAGTTACTCTCCGCAGATTTATAACTATGGCTACACCTTC	CASSYSPQIYNYGYTF
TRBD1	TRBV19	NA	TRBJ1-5	TGTGCCAGTAGCCCGACAGGGGCTCCCCATCAGCCCCAGCATTTT	CASSPTGAPHQPQHF
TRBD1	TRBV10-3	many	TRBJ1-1	TGTGCCATCAGTTGGGACAGCTTGAACACTGAAGCTTTCTTT	CAISWDSLNTEAFF
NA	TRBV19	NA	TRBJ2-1	TGTGCCAGTAGTATCCCCTACAATGAGCAGTTCTTC	CASSIPYNEQFF
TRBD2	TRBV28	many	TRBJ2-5	TGTGCCAGCAGTAGGCGGGAGGGTTATGAGACCCAGTACTTC	CASSRREGYETQYF
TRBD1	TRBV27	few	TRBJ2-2	TGTGCCAGCAGTTTAGGACAGGGGATCGGGGAGCTGTTTTTT	CASSLGQGIGELFF
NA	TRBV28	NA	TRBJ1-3	TGTGCCAGCAGCAGAACAGTTACGTCCGGAAACACCATATATTTT	CASSRTVTSGNTIYF
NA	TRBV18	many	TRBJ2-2	TGTGCCAGCTCACCACCGCTGGGGACCGGGGAGCTGTTTTTT	CASSPPLGTGELFF
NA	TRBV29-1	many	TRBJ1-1	TGCAGCGTTGCCAGGCGCTTAAACACTGAAGCTTTCTTT	CSVARRLNTEAFF
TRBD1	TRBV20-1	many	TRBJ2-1	TGCAGTGCTTCTCCGGGACAGGGGAGGGGAGGCAATGAGCAGTTCTTC	CSASPGQGRGGNEQFF
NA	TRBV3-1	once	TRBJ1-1	TGTGCCAGCAGCCTTCCGAAGGGCGGGAACACTGAAGCTTTCTTT	CASSLPKGGNTEAFF
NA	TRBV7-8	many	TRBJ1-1	TGTGCCAGCAGCTTAGAGAGCACTATGAACACTGAAGCTTTCTTT	CASSLESTMNTEAFF
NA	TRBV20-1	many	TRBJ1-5	TGCAGTGCTAGGTCAAGGAATAGCAATCAGCCCCAGCATTTT	CSARSRNSNQPQHF
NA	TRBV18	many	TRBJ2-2	TGTGCCAGCTCACCACAGGGACACCTGAACACCGGGGAGCTGTTTTTT	CASSPQGHLNTGELFF
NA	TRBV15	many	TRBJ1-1	TGTGCCACCCAACGGACGGTGAACACTGAAGCTTTCTTT	CATQRTVNTEAFF
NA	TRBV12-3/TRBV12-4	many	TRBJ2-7	TGTGCCAGCAGTTTAGTGGTTTACGAGCAGTACTTC	CASSLVVYEQYF
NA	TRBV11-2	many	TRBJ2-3	TGTGCCAGCAGCCTTGCGACAGATACGCAGTATTTT	CASSLATDTQYF
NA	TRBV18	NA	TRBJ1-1	TGTGCCAGCTCATTGTCTGGAGGACGGACGAACACTGAAGCTTTCTTT	CASSLSGGRTNTEAFF
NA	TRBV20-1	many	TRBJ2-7	TGCAGTGCTAGAGTCCCGGACCTGGACCTCTACGAGCAGTACTTC	CSARVPDLDLYEQYF
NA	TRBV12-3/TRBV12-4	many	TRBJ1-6	TGTGCCAGCAGCTTGACGGGAAGCTCCTATAATTCACCCCTCCACTTT	CASSLTGSSYNSPLHF
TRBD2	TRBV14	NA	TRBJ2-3	TGTGCCAGCAGCCAAGTAGCGAGCGGGAGGACGGATACGCAGTATTTT	CASSQVASGRTDTQYF
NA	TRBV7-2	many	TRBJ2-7	TGTGCCAGCAGCTTACGGCAGCGTCCCTACGAGCAGTACTTC	CASSLRQRPYEQYF
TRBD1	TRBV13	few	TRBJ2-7	TGTGCCAGCAGCTTAGGCCTCCGGGACAGTCCCCACGAGCAGTACTTC	CASSLGLRDSPHEQYF